This T cell receptor (beta chain) stems from a study of early T cells in non-severe SARS-CoV-2 infection. Background on the study: Sequencing of bulk RNA from unsorted whole blood was done, without chain pairing.

V dropped 5 bases and J dropped 1 base, with 11 bases sitting between them. There are 14 residues in the CDR3. CDR1 is SNHLY, CDR2 FYNNEI, per germline. TCRdb re-called the 5' RACE reads through MiXCR, storing one row per CDR3 protein. The repertoire has more than 55,000 distinct CDR3 sequences, 10% to 15% of them found once; the top ten carry 4% to 5%. This clonotype was seen a handful of times. Its antigen is as yet unknown. Study-level findings and limits: Lookups in VDJdb leaned toward anti-spike CD8 responses and missed private and CD4 specificities.

This chain uses TRBV2 with TRBJ2-5, with D unclear. This sequence was found in an adult who was a healthcare worker with PCR-confirmed SARS-CoV-2 infection or an uninfected control (not recorded which). Sequencing input: whole blood. Here the CDR3 reads CASSLTVVQETQYF. The CDR3 DNA reads TGTGCCAGCAGTTTAACAGTGGTCCAAGAGACCCAGTACTTC.